Each of the 13 T cell receptor beta chains below was sequenced from the same sample in a study of blood T cells in healthy people across ages (dated by TCRdb to the mid-2010s). The library was made by 5' RACE. TCRdb shows the sequencer as Illumina HiSeq 2500. A second PCR of about 7 to 12 cycles was performed with a sample-barcoded 5' primer and a J-beta primer mix. The public reads were reanalyzed by TCRdb: fastp trimming at Q25, MiXCR alignment, in-frame beta chains only. Rows with one shared CDR3 protein collapse into an entry with the most common genes and DNA. The sample table holds about 720,000 distinct CDR3 sequences, of which 20% to 30% were seen once. Approximately 3.7% of the sample is in the top ten clones. This sample was shared with a second study, whose subject was T cells of mothers and their children.

Specimen: blood. The source is a boy between 10 and 17 years old in good health.

A word on this clonotype: The junction departs from the called germline gene at one end, perhaps through a read error. The gene calls are TRBV6-2 or TRBV6-3 and TRBJ2-6; tentative D call: TRBD2 (5 bases). Per germline, CDR1 MNHEY and CDR2 SVGEGT. The CDR3 runs to 15 residues. CDR3 bases: TGTGTCAGCAGTTACCGGGGCTCTGGGGCCAACGTCCTGACTTTC. Translated, it gives CVSSYRGSGANVLTF.

There are a few counts of this clonotype. This chain joins TRBV6-5 and TRBJ2-5, with 11 bases fitting TRBD1. The CDR3 consists of 15 residues. Germline lookup yields CDR1 MNHEY and CDR2 SVGAGI. Trimming took 5 bases from V and 5 from J; bases not matched to a gene: 7. The CDR3 reads CASSPPGQGVETQYF. CDR3 DNA sequence: TGTGCCAGCAGTCCCCCGGGACAGGGGGTGGAGACCCAGTACTTC.

The V gene is TRBV5-6, the J gene TRBJ2-7; 9 bases line up with TRBD1. From germline, CDR1 is SGHDT and CDR2 YYEEEE. The length of the CDR3 is 14 residues. Losses at the gene ends were 4 bases for V and 4 bases for J; bases not matched to a gene: 6. The CDR3 nucleotides read TGTGCCAGCAGCCGGGGACAGGGTTATTACGAGCAGTACTTC. Residues: CASSRGQGYYEQYF.

This clonotype was counted a few times. The V gene is TRBV7-2, the J gene TRBJ1-6; D gene unclear. This CDR3 spans 13 amino acids. Germline values: CDR1 SGHTA, CDR2 FQGNSA. V lost 2 bases and J lost 11, with 10 bases in between. The CDR3: CASSLMDSPPLHF. The CDR3 coding sequence is TGTGCCAGCAGCTTAATGGATTCCCCACCCCTCCACTTT.

The rearrangement uses TRBV29-1 and TRBJ2-5; D tentatively reads TRBD1 or TRBD2 (5 bases each). The CDR3 spans 13 residues. Germline CDR1 SQVTM, CDR2 ANQGSEA. The V end lost 3 bases, the J end lost 3 bases, and 11 bases lay between the germline ends. CDR3 in amino acids: CSVEGWGKETQYF. CDR3 in DNA: TGCAGCGTTGAGGGGTGGGGGAAAGAGACCCAGTACTTC.

The table lists this clonotype with a few counts. Germline is not matched at one junction end, which may reflect a read error. The genes are TRBV5-6 and TRBJ2-7, with TRBD2 identical over 13 bases. The CDR3 length is 17 residues. Germline V gene sequence: CDR1 SGHDT, CDR2 YYEEEE. The CDR3 region is CASSWSPGLAGVYEQCF. In DNA, the CDR3 is TGTGCCAGCAGCTGGTCCCCAGGACTAGCGGGGGTCTACGAGCAGTGCTTC.

There are a few counts of this clonotype. This chain joins TRBV24-1 and TRBJ2-5, with 8 bases matching TRBD1. Germline CDR1 is KGHDR and CDR2 is SFDVKD. Germline trimming cut 3 bases from V and 4 bases from J; bases unmatched to any gene: 6. The CDR3 totals 15 residues. The DNA of the CDR3 is TGTGCCACCAGTGATAGACAGGGGAACCGAGAGACCCAGTACTTC. It specifies CATSDRQGNRETQYF.

In this sample, this clonotype turned up many times. This sequence joins TRBV20-1 and TRBJ2-5; a possible D gene is TRBD2 (6 bases). The CDR3 consists of 12 residues. V dropped 4 bases and J dropped 5 bases, with 11 bases sitting between them. The germline V gene encodes CDR1 DFQATT and CDR2 SNEGSKA (reference sequence). The CDR3 loop is CSAKGGVETQYF. The CDR3 DNA sequence: TGCAGTGCTAAGGGCGGGGTGGAGACCCAGTACTTC.

In its sample, this clonotype was seen a few times. CDR3 in amino acids: CASSVTDSHTEAFF. Here the CDR3 DNA reads TGTGCCAGCAGCGTTACGGACAGCCACACTGAAGCTTTCTTT. This chain joins TRBV9 and TRBJ1-1, with D possibly matching TRBD1 (6 bases). Germline CDR1 SGDLS, CDR2 YYNGEE. CDR3 length: 14 residues. The V end was cut by 2 bases, the J end by 3 bases, with 11 bases between.

The chain carries TRBV15 and TRBJ2-7; D may be TRBD1 (5 bases). V was clipped by 1 base and J by 3 bases, with 16 bases between them. The CDR3 runs to 16 residues. CDR1 is LNHNV, CDR2 YYDKDF, per germline (reference sequence). CDR3 amino acids: CATSRATQGKHYEQYF. Written as DNA, the CDR3 is TGTGCCACCAGCAGAGCAACCCAGGGAAAACACTACGAGCAGTACTTC.

J is TRBJ2-5 and V is TRBV4-1; D gene unclear. There are 17 residues in the CDR3. Trimming removed 2 bases from V and 0 bases from J, with 16 bases in between. Germline CDR1 reads MGHRA; CDR2 reads YSYEKL. CDR3 sequence: CASSQPPGNGHQETQYF. The CDR3 bases are TGCGCCAGCAGCCAACCCCCCGGAAACGGCCACCAAGAGACCCAGTACTTC.

This clonotype was counted a few times. The gene calls are TRBV6-5 and TRBJ2-5; 7 bases agree with TRBD2. The DNA end lines up better with TRBJ2-1; the J call may be wrong. Per germline, CDR1 MNHEY and CDR2 SVGAGI. This CDR3 is 17 amino acids long. The DNA of the CDR3 is TGTGCCAGCAGTTACGGCGCGGCTAGCGGTTTATACAATGAGCAGTTCTTC. Its protein is CASSYGAASGLYNEQFF.

The chain carries TRBV15 and TRBJ2-2, with 10 bases matching TRBD1. CDR3 size: 15 residues. J gave up 2 bases and V 6 bases, and 3 bases lay outside the gene matches. Germline CDR1 is LNHNV and CDR2 is YYDKDF (reference sequence). The CDR3 DNA is TGTGCCACCAGGCGGGACAGGGGTAACACCGGGGAGCTGTTTTTT. Its translation: CATRRDRGNTGELFF.